The entry below describes one TCR beta chain. The donor population consisted of healthy HIV-negative adults with no recent acute infections or vaccinations. Negatively enriched CD4+ T cells were divided by CD45RA into naive and memory. Germline lookup yields CDR1 SEHNR and CDR2 FQNEAQ (reference sequence). CDR3 length equals 18 residues. The data stem from a study of shared clonotypes between healthy human individuals. In replicate PCRs of sorted subsets, about 190 ng DNA, roughly 31,000 T cell genomes, was used. Original handling: ImmunoSEQ yielded junction-only sequences lacking quality scores, so filtering differed. Libraries were prepared by immunoSEQ multiplex PCR; TCRdb keeps only in-frame clonotypes and omits some of them. The D gene and trimming were derived from the DNA, and the V and J assignments and clone size from that table. Among 2 million to 3 million clones listed, more than 85% were seen once.

Input material: naive CD4+ T cells from PBMCs. Subset described: CD45RA+ positively selected. The gene calls are TRBV7-9 and TRBJ2-5; tentatively, D is TRBD1 (6 bases). The end of the DNA fits TRBJ2-7 better, so the J call may be wrong. The clonotype comes from a man aged 18-30 years in good health. Some clones in this sample may be carry-over from other donors' samples. For the CDR3, the DNA is TGTGCCAGCAGCTTAGGCTTAGGTGGACAGCTAAAACGCTACGAGCAGTACTTC. It codes for CASSLGLGGQLKRYEQYF.